This is a list of T cell receptor beta chains from one sample in a study of T cell responses to AZD1222 COVID-19 vaccine. Profiled with immunoSEQ multiplex PCR; TCRdb holds only in-frame clones, not every one. The data contain 130,000 to 150,000 clones, about 82% of them seen just once; the ten biggest clones take up about 4.9%. Specimen: peripheral blood, collected 28 days after the second AZD1222 dose. These receptors were taken from an adult who received the AZD1222 COVID-19 vaccine. Each CDR3 is given with its conserved first and last residue. The D gene is left open where the match is weak. Not every row has a clone size; where given, it reads once, few, many or a size class.

abundance,j_gene,v_gene,d_gene,CDR3nt,CDR3aa
NA,TRBJ1-1,TRBV15,NA,TGTGCCACCAGAAGGCAGAACACTGAAGCTTTCTTT,CATRRQNTEAFF
once,TRBJ2-3,TRBV19,TRBD1,TGTGCCAGTAGTATGGGACAGCACACAGATACGCAGTATTTT,CASSMGQHTDTQYF
NA,TRBJ1-5,TRBV19,NA,TGTGCCAGTAGTCAAACAGGGTACCAGCCCCAGCATTTT,CASSQTGYQPQHF
NA,TRBJ1-6,TRBV5-1,NA,TGCGCCAGCAGCTTGGGAGGGGCAGGGGATTCACCCCTCCACTTT,CASSLGGAGDSPLHF
once,TRBJ1-2,TRBV6-5,NA,TGTGCCAGCAGGCGTAATCTAAACTATGGCTACACCTTC,CASRRNLNYGYTF
NA,TRBJ1-6,TRBV11-2,NA,TGTGCCAGCAGCAGCCTGACTGGGTATTCACCCCTCCACTTT,CASSSLTGYSPLHF
NA,TRBJ2-2,TRBV9,TRBD1,TGTGCCAGCAGGACAGGGGGGTCCGGGGAGCTGTTTTTT,CASRTGGSGELFF
NA,TRBJ1-2,TRBV15,NA,TGTGCCACCAGCCTGGAGCCCGCCCCACAGGTGGAGTATGGCTACACCTTC,CATSLEPAPQVEYGYTF
NA,TRBJ2-4,TRBV28,NA,TGTGCCAGCAGTTGGTTACAAGCAGACAAAAACATTCAGTACTTC,CASSWLQADKNIQYF
NA,TRBJ2-7,TRBV3-1/TRBV3-2,TRBD2,TGTGCCAGCAGCCTCGTCGGCGGGGGGGACGGCGAGCAGTACTTC,CASSLVGGGDGEQYF